This T cell receptor (beta chain) was captured in a study of blood T cell repertoires in COVID-19 (dated by TCRdb to 2018 to 2021). Some background on the complete study: The collaborator samples originated in the United States, Italy and Spain and spanned the acute and convalescent phases of COVID-19. The prospective study material was composed of cDNA or gDNA derived from T cells, B-cell-depleted T cells, or PBMCs. The dataset comprised deeply sampled blood TCRbeta repertoires from subjects exposed to, actively infected with, or recovered from COVID-19. The repertoires were released in a freely available public database meant as a resource for research on the immune response to SARS-CoV-2. The samples were drawn from two sources: the first 160 participants of the ongoing ImmuneRACE study, and 1,254 subjects contributed by 6 global collaborators. A de-identified subject ID, COVID-19 status, age in years and sex were almost always included in the sample metadata. Where HLA class I and class II types were available, the types were taken from metadata supplied by the sample provider, not from assay-based typing. General findings and caveats noted by the study authors: The amount of clinical and demographic metadata varied by source and participant and was provided uncurated.

The V end loses 5 bases and the J end loses 4 bases, and a stretch of 15 bases separates them. The CDR3 starts with the cysteine, ends with the phenylalanine, and has 15 residues. CDR3 DNA is the only sequence kept; it has 45 bases, read in frame from the first base. CDR1 MNHEY and CDR2 SMNVEV are derived from the germline V gene (reference sequence). On this clone: Its antigen remains unidentified. Qualities for individual bases were not recorded, and no much larger clone is one base off.

Whole blood was collected in K2EDTA tubes by collaborating institutions according to the institutions' own protocols. For TCRbeta analysis, collaborator samples were shipped as frozen whole blood, as isolated PBMCs, or as DNA extracted from either sample type. TCRbeta CDR3 regions were amplified from genomic DNA by means of the immunoSEQ Assay, a bias-controlled multiplex PCR. As for how the authors treated the data: Within the assay, amplification of reference gene primers was used to estimate how many nucleated cells each sample contained. To quantify the absolute abundance of each unique TCRbeta CDR3 rearrangement, sequence reads were collapsed and filtered. For each sample, productive Simpson clonality was calculated by taking the square root of Simpson's diversity index across productive rearrangements. Held by TCRdb, this immuneACCESS table contains in-frame sequences only and omits some clones. Under half of the omission traces to an unresolved V gene where checked; the cause of the rest is unknown. Clone size and the V and J calls come from that table; the DNA yielded D and trimming. Across this sample there are about 68,000 clones, with about 82% seen only once. Of the sample, more than 20% is held by the ten largest clones.

This sequence was found in a man aged 50 to 59 with acute or convalescent COVID-19. The chain is assembled from TRBV27 and TRBJ2-1; 6 matching bases give a weak D call of TRBD2. The sample comprised peripheral blood. The CDR3 corresponds to CASSTAGGGYNEQFF. DNA sequence: TGTGCCAGCAGTACCGCCGGCGGAGGGTACAATGAGCAGTTCTTC.